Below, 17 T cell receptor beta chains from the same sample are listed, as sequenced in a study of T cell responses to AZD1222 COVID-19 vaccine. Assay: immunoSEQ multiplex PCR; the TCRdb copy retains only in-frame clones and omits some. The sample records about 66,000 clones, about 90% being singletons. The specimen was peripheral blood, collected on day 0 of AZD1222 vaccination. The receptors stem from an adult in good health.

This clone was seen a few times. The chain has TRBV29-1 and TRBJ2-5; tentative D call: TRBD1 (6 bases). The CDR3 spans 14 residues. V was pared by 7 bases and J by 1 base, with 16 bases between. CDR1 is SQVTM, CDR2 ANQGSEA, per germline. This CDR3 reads CSAVGPRGQETQYF. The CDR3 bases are TGCAGCGCCGTCGGTCCCAGGGGCCAAGAGACCCAGTACTTC.

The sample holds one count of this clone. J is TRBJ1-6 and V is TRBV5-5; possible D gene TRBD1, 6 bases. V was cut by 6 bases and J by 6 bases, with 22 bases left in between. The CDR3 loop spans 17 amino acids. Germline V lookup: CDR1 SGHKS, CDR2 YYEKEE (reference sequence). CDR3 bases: TGTGCCAGCACTAAGCGCCTAAACAGGGACGGTAATTCACCCCTCCACTTT. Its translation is CASTKRLNRDGNSPLHF.

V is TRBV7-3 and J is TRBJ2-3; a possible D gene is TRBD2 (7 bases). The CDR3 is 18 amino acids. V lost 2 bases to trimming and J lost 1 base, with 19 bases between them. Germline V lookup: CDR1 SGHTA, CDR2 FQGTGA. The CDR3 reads CASSLAVKGGAGTDTQYF. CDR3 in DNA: TGTGCCAGCAGCTTAGCGGTCAAGGGGGGGGCTGGCACAGATACGCAGTATTTT.

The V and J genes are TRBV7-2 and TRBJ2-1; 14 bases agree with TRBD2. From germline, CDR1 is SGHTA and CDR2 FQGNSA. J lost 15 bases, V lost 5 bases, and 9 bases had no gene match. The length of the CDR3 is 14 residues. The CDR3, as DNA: TGTGCCAGCAGCGCTGGGACTAGCGGGGGCCCGCTGTTCTTC. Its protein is CASSAGTSGGPLFF.

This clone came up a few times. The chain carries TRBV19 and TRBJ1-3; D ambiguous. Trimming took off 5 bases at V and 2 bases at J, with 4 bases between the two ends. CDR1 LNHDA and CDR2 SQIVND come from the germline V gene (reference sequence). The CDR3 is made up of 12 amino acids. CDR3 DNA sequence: TGTGCCAGTAGTTCGGCTGGAAACACCATATATTTT. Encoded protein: CASSSAGNTIYF. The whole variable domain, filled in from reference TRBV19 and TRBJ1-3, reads DGGITQSPKYLFRKEGQNVTLSCEQNLNHDAMYWYRQDPGQGLRLIYYSQIVNDFQKGDIAEGYSVSREKKESFPLTVTSAQKNPTAFYLCASSSAGNTIYFGEGSWLTVV.

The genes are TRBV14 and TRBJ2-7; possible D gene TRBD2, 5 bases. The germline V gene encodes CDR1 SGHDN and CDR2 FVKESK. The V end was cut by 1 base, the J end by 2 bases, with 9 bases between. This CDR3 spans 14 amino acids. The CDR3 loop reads CASSQGTVPYEQYF. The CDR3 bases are TGTGCCAGCAGCCAAGGGACTGTCCCCTACGAGCAGTACTTC.

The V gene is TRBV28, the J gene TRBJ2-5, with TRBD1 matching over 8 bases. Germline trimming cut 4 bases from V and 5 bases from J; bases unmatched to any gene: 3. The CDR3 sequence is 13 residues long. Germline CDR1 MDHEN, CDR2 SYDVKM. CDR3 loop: CASSWDRRETQYF. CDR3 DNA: TGTGCCAGCAGTTGGGACAGGAGGGAGACCCAGTACTTC.

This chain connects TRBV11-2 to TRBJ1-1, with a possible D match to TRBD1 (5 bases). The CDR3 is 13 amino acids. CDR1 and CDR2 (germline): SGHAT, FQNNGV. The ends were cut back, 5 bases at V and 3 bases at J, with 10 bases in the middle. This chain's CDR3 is CASSQRQYTEAFF. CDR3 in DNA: TGTGCCAGCAGCCAACGACAGTACACTGAAGCTTTCTTT.

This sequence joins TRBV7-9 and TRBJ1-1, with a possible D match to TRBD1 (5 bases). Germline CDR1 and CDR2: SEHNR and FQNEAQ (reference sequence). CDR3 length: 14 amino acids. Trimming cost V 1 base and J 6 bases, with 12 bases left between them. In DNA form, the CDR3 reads TGTGCCAGCAGCTTAGTACCTCGGGACGCTGAAGCTTTCTTT. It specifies CASSLVPRDAEAFF.

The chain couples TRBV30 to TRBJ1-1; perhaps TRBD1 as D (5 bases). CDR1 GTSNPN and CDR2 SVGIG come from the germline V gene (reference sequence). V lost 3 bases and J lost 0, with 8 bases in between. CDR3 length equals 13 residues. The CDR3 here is CAWSLTVNTEAFF. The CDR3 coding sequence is TGTGCCTGGAGCCTGACAGTGAACACTGAAGCTTTCTTT.

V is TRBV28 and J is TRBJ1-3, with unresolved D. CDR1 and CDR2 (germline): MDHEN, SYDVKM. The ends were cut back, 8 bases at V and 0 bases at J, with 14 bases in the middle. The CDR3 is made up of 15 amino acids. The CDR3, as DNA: TGTGCCAGCTATCAGGCGGGGTTCTCTGGAAACACCATATATTTT. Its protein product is CASYQAGFSGNTIYF.

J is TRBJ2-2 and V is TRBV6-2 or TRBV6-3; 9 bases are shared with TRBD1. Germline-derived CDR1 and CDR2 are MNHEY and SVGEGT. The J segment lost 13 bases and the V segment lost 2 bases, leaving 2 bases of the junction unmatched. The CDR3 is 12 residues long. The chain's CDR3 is CASSYGTGWLFF. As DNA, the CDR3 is TGTGCCAGCAGTTACGGGACAGGGTGGCTGTTTTTT.

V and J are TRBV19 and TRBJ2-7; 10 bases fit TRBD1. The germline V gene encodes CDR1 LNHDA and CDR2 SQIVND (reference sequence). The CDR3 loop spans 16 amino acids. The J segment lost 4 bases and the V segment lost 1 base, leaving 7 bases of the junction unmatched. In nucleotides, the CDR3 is TGTGCCAGTAGTATAGCCGCCGGGACAGGGGCATACGAGCAGTACTTC. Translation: CASSIAAGTGAYEQYF.

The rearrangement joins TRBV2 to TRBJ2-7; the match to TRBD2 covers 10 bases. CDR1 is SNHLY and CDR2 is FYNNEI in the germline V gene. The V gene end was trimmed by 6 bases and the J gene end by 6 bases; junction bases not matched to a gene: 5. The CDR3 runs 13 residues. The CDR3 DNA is TGTGCCAGCAGAGTAGCGGGGGGAGGCGAGCAGTACTTC. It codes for CASRVAGGGEQYF.

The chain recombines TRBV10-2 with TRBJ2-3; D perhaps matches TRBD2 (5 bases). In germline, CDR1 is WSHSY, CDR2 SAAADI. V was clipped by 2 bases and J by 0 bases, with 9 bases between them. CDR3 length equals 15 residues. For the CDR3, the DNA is TGCGCCAGCAGTGAGGTGGGAGCTAGCACAGATACGCAGTATTTT. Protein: CASSEVGASTDTQYF.

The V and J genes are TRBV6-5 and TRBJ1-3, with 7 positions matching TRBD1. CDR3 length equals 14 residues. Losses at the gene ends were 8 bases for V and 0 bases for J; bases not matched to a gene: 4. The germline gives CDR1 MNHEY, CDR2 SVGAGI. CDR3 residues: CASYRGTSGNTIYF. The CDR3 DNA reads TGTGCCAGCTACAGGGGCACCTCTGGAAACACCATATATTTT.

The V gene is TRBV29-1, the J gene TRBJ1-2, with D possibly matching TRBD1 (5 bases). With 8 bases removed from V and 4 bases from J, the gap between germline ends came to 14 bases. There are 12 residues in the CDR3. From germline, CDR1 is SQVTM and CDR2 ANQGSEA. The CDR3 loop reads CSYRRDRYGYTF. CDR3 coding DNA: TGCAGCTACAGGCGGGACCGCTATGGCTACACCTTC.